Listed below are T cell receptor beta chains from one sample, sequenced in a study of shared clonotypes between healthy human individuals. The assay was immunoSEQ multiplex PCR, and TCRdb's table has in-frame clones only and misses some. The repertoire holds around 700,000 clones, with more than 70% as singletons. The sample was memory CD4+ T cells sorted from blood. These receptors all stem from a woman in her twenties or thirties in good health. The CDR3 runs from the conserved cysteine through the conserved F or W.

V	CDR3
TRBV11-2	CASSEGAGNTIYF
TRBV19	CASSIVGQSYEQYF
TRBV19	CASSIVGGAVTGELFF
TRBV6-6	CASSLEGTDTQYF
TRBV6-6	CASSWDPYTGELFF
TRBV19	CASTQGAVGELFF
TRBV19	CASKILTGTGNQPQHF
TRBV30	CAWGSGSRYEQYF
TRBV19	CASSKDRGPSGNTIYF
TRBV4-2	CASSQGLAGLNTGELFF
TRBV25-1	CASSESGSGANVLTF
TRBV12-2	CASRLELRTENTEAFF
TRBV19	CASSIASGRGWDTQYF
TRBV7-2	CASSLVQAYEQYF
TRBV18	CASSPIRESSYNEQFF
TRBV6-6	CASNLKGLGEKLFF
TRBV29-1	CSVGELESYTF
TRBV19	CASNTQGDSTNEKLFF
TRBV7-6	CASSSRTSGRLNEQFF
TRBV28	CASRQGVGYEQYF
TRBV7-9	CASSPGRGYQAKNIQYF
TRBV6-4	CASSDGAGQQETQYF
TRBV4-1	CASSQGPQGRANYGYTF
TRBV7-2	CASTRTSGSYEQYF
TRBV11-2	CASAGATYNEQFF
TRBV28	CASSRGGEPYEQYF
TRBV6-5	CASSYSILAGTGELFF
TRBV5-1	CASSGGGAPSTDTQYF
TRBV7-9	CASSLGFSVDEQFF
TRBV15	CATSRRTVSYNEQFF
TRBV11-2	CASGLMSQLTTDTQYF
TRBV4-2	CASSPLGRSETQYF
TRBV2	CASKHREPGELFF
TRBV7-6	CASSPLGSNTGELFF
TRBV4-2	CASSQDRQGGLTQHF
TRBV6-6	CASSYSEAGRNTIYF
TRBV5-8	CASSLASGLDEQYF
TRBV5-6	CASSWDRTAARGYTF
TRBV11-2	CASSSGQGNSYEQYF
TRBV9	CASSILWTGDTQYF
TRBV7-7	CASSQNPGISDTQYF
TRBV5-1	CASSSQVQRNEQFF
TRBV5-8	CASRSGTSTDLSNQPQHF
TRBV2	CATQGDREKLSWSYGYTF
TRBV18	CASSDRGQGEQYF
TRBV18	CASSPMGVVTEAFF
TRBV11-3	CASSLGGLAGSKTQYF
TRBV27	CASSFVGGTPTDTQYF
TRBV11-2	CASSKTSGTSTDTQYF
TRBV11-1	CASSIQGDTEAFF